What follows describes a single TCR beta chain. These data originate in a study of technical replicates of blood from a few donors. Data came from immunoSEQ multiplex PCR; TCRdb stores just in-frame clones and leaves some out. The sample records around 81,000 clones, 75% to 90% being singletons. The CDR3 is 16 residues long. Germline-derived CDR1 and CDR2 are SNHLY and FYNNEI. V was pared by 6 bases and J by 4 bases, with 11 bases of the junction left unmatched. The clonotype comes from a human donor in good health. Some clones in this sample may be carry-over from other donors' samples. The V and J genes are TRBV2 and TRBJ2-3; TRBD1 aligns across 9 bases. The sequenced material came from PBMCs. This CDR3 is CASSRQGVEISDTQYF. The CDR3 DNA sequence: TGTGCCAGCAGCAGACAGGGGGTGGAAATTTCAGATACGCAGTATTTT.